A selection of T cell receptor beta chains follows, all from one sample in a study of shared clonotypes between healthy human individuals. Clones were sequenced by immunoSEQ multiplex PCR, and TCRdb holds only the in-frame ones, with some missing. The data show some 1 million clones, 60% to 80% seen once. Sequencing input: memory CD4+ T cells sorted from blood. Receptor source: a man aged 18 to 35 in good health. The CDR3 runs from the conserved cysteine through the conserved F or W. The D gene is left open where the match is weak. Clone size is shown for a subset of rows, as once, few, many or a class of expanded clone.

V: TRBV30; size: -; D: -; J: TRBJ1-6; DNA: TGTGCCTGGAGTGGGGGAAGCTCCTATAATTCACCCCTCCACTTT; CDR3: CAWSGGSSYNSPLHF
V: TRBV7-8; size: -; D: -; J: TRBJ2-5; DNA: TGTGCCAGCAGCTCCCTGGGGTACCAAGAGACCCAGTACTTC; CDR3: CASSSLGYQETQYF
V: TRBV5-4; size: -; D: TRBD2; J: TRBJ2-5; DNA: TGTGCCAGCAGCTTGGCTGCGGGAGGCGAGACCCAGTACTTC; CDR3: CASSLAAGGETQYF
V: TRBV7-2; size: -; D: -; J: TRBJ2-7; DNA: TGTGCCAGCAGCTGGGGCGGGATGTCCTACGAGCAGTACTTC; CDR3: CASSWGGMSYEQYF
V: TRBV7-9; size: -; D: TRBD1; J: TRBJ2-3; DNA: TGTGCCAGCAGCTTCGTGGCAGGGGGCGTAGATACGCAGTATTTT; CDR3: CASSFVAGGVDTQYF
V: TRBV19; size: -; D: TRBD2; J: TRBJ2-7; DNA: TGTGCCAGCAAGACTAGCGGGGGGGCCTACGAGCAGTACTTC; CDR3: CASKTSGGAYEQYF
V: TRBV7-9; size: -; D: -; J: TRBJ2-7; DNA: TGTGCCAGCAGCTTATCGCCAGCCGAGCAGTACTTC; CDR3: CASSLSPAEQYF
V: TRBV5-1; size: -; D: -; J: TRBJ1-3; DNA: TGCGCCAGCAGCCCCGAAGGGGCGGACACCATATATTTT; CDR3: CASSPEGADTIYF
V: TRBV10-3; size: -; D: TRBD2; J: TRBJ2-1; DNA: TGTGCCATCAGCGCGGGGGAGCGGGGGTACAATGAGCAGTTCTTC; CDR3: CAISAGERGYNEQFF
V: TRBV19; size: few; D: TRBD1; J: TRBJ1-3; DNA: TGTGCCAGCGGGACAGGGGCAGGAAACACCATATATTTT; CDR3: CASGTGAGNTIYF
V: TRBV7-9; size: -; D: -; J: TRBJ2-4; DNA: TGTGCCAGCAGCCCCCTGGCAGGGTCCAAAAACATTCAGTACTTC; CDR3: CASSPLAGSKNIQYF
V: TRBV29-1; size: -; D: -; J: TRBJ2-7; DNA: TGCAGCGTTGGGACCGGGACGGCCTCCTACGAGCAGTACTTC; CDR3: CSVGTGTASYEQYF
V: TRBV10-3; size: -; D: -; J: TRBJ2-2; DNA: TGTGCCGCCTCCGGGGCGTCGAACGGGGAGCTGTTTTTT; CDR3: CAASGASNGELFF
V: TRBV7-3; size: -; D: -; J: TRBJ2-2; DNA: TGTGCCAGCAGGGCTACAGCGAACACCGGGGAGCTGTTTTTT; CDR3: CASRATANTGELFF
V: TRBV9; size: -; D: TRBD1; J: TRBJ1-6; DNA: TGTGCCAGCAGCGCTCAGGGGGAGTCCCATTCACCCCTCCACTTT; CDR3: CASSAQGESHSPLHF
V: TRBV4-3; size: -; D: TRBD2; J: TRBJ2-5; DNA: TGCGCCAGCAGCCAAGAACAAAAGTGGGTGGCCGGGAGGGACGGGGAGACCCAGTACTTC; CDR3: CASSQEQKWVAGRDGETQYF
V: TRBV6-1; size: -; D: TRBD2; J: TRBJ2-1; DNA: TGTGCCAGCAGTGCACTAGCGGGGGATAATGAGCAGTTCTTC; CDR3: CASSALAGDNEQFF
V: TRBV6-6; size: -; D: -; J: TRBJ1-1; DNA: TGTGCCAGCAGTTACTCTGCCGGGGGAAACACTGAAGCTTTCTTT; CDR3: CASSYSAGGNTEAFF
V: TRBV6-5; size: -; D: -; J: TRBJ1-1; DNA: TGTGCCAGCAAACGTAGGGAGCCCACTGAAGCTTTCTTT; CDR3: CASKRREPTEAFF
V: TRBV25-1; size: -; D: -; J: TRBJ1-3; DNA: TGTGCCAGCAGTTGGGACGGGCTGAGTGGAAACACCATATATTTT; CDR3: CASSWDGLSGNTIYF
V: TRBV4-1; size: -; D: TRBD2; J: TRBJ2-5; DNA: TGCGCCAGCAGCGGGAATAGCGGGGGGCAAGAGACCCAGTACTTC; CDR3: CASSGNSGGQETQYF
V: TRBV6-5; size: -; D: -; J: TRBJ2-7; DNA: TGTGCCAGCAGTTATGAGGTTTCGGGTCCCTGGTCCGAGCAGTACTTC; CDR3: CASSYEVSGPWSEQYF
V: TRBV13; size: -; D: -; J: TRBJ2-3; DNA: TGTGCCAGCAGCTTTCGACACGCCTACGCAGATACGCAGTATTTT; CDR3: CASSFRHAYADTQYF
V: TRBV11-1; size: -; D: -; J: TRBJ2-6; DNA: TGTGCCAGCAGCCCAAAGGCCGTCTCTGGGGCCAACGTCCTGACTTTC; CDR3: CASSPKAVSGANVLTF
V: TRBV7-3; size: -; D: -; J: TRBJ2-1; DNA: TGTGCCAGCAGCTTAACTCGGGACAATGAGCAGTTCTTC; CDR3: CASSLTRDNEQFF
V: TRBV5-1; size: -; D: -; J: TRBJ1-1; DNA: TGCGCCAGCAGCTTGGGGGGAGGGAACACTGAAGCTTTCTTT; CDR3: CASSLGGGNTEAFF
V: TRBV13; size: -; D: TRBD2; J: TRBJ2-2; DNA: TGTGCCAGCAGCTCCGGACTAGCGGGGGGTACGAACACCGGGGAGCTGTTTTTT; CDR3: CASSSGLAGGTNTGELFF
V: TRBV7-2; size: -; D: -; J: TRBJ1-5; DNA: TGTGCCAGCAGCGATCCCTATCAGCCCCAGCATTTT; CDR3: CASSDPYQPQHF
V: TRBV5-1; size: once; D: -; J: TRBJ2-5; DNA: TGCGCCAGCAGGGGGCTTGGGGAAGAGACCCAGTACTTC; CDR3: CASRGLGEETQYF
V: TRBV10-3; size: few; D: -; J: TRBJ2-7; DNA: TGTGCCATCAGTGAGTCGGGGGGACACGAGCAGTACTTC; CDR3: CAISESGGHEQYF
V: TRBV11-3; size: few; D: -; J: TRBJ2-1; DNA: TGTGCCAGCAGCTTGGGTACCTACAATGAGCAGTTCTTC; CDR3: CASSLGTYNEQFF
V: TRBV5-4; size: -; D: -; J: TRBJ1-5; DNA: TGTGCCAGCAGTTATGAGGGACGCGAAAATCAGCCCCAGCATTTT; CDR3: CASSYEGRENQPQHF
V: TRBV6-1; size: -; D: -; J: TRBJ2-2; DNA: TGTGCCAGCAGTCTACCGGGGGCCACCGGGGAGCTGTTTTTT; CDR3: CASSLPGATGELFF
V: TRBV27; size: -; D: TRBD1; J: TRBJ1-5; DNA: TGTGCCAGTCATCCCGCTTGGACAGGGTTAAATTTGGGAGAAATTCAGCCCCAGCATTTT; CDR3: CASHPAWTGLNLGEIQPQHF
V: TRBV7-9; size: -; D: TRBD2; J: TRBJ2-3; DNA: TGTGCCAGCAGCTTAGCTAGCGGGAGCGCAGATACGCAGTATTTT; CDR3: CASSLASGSADTQYF
V: TRBV4-1; size: -; D: TRBD1; J: TRBJ2-7; DNA: TGCGCCAGCAAGGAGGGACAGGTTCGTTACGAGCAGTACTTC; CDR3: CASKEGQVRYEQYF
V: TRBV12-1; size: -; D: -; J: TRBJ2-7; DNA: TGTGCCAGCAGCCAGGTTTCTACTAGTCCCCTCGAGCAGTACTTC; CDR3: CASSQVSTSPLEQYF
V: TRBV7-2; size: once; D: TRBD1; J: TRBJ1-2; DNA: TGTGCCAGCAGCCCTAGACAGGGAGGGCCCCACTATGGCTACACCTTC; CDR3: CASSPRQGGPHYGYTF
V: TRBV19; size: -; D: -; J: TRBJ2-1; DNA: TGTGCCAGTAGTCGAGGGAGCCCACTATACAATGAGCAGTTCTTC; CDR3: CASSRGSPLYNEQFF
V: TRBV11-2; size: -; D: -; J: TRBJ2-6; DNA: TGTGCCAGCAGCTTCTCCTCTGGGGCCAACGTCCTGACTTTC; CDR3: CASSFSSGANVLTF
V: TRBV2; size: -; D: -; J: TRBJ1-1; DNA: TGTGCCAGCAGCGAGGGGGTAGGGAAAGCTTTCTTT; CDR3: CASSEGVGKAFF
V: TRBV7-2; size: -; D: -; J: TRBJ2-7; DNA: TGTGCCAGCAGCTCTTCCCCCTACGAGCAGTACTTC; CDR3: CASSSSPYEQYF
V: TRBV6-6; size: -; D: -; J: TRBJ2-1; DNA: TGTGCCAGCAGTTACCCGGAGGTGGGCGTCTTGGGTGAGCAGTTCTTC; CDR3: CASSYPEVGVLGEQFF
V: TRBV2; size: -; D: TRBD2; J: TRBJ2-1; DNA: TGTGCCAGCAGTGTTTTTAGCGGGAGGGATGAGCAGTTCTTC; CDR3: CASSVFSGRDEQFF
V: TRBV27; size: once; D: -; J: TRBJ1-6; DNA: TGTGCCAGCAGTTTATCGACAGTTAATTCACCCCTCCACTTT; CDR3: CASSLSTVNSPLHF
V: TRBV6-5; size: -; D: -; J: TRBJ1-3; DNA: TGTGCCAGCAGTTACTCGGGGGGGCCTCTTGGAAACACCATATATTTT; CDR3: CASSYSGGPLGNTIYF